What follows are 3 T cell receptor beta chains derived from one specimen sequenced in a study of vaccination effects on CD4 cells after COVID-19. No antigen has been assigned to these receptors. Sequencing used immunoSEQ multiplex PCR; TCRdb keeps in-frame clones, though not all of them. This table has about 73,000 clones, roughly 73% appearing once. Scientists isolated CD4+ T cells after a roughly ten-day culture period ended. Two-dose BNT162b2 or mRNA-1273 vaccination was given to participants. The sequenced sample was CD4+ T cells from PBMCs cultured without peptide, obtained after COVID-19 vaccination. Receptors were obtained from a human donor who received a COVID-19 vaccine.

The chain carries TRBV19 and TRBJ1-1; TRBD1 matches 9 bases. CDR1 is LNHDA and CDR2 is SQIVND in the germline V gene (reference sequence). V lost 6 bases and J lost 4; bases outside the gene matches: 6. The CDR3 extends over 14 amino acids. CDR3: CASSKGQGGTEAFF. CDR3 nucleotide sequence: TGTGCCAGTAGCAAGGGACAGGGAGGCACTGAAGCTTTCTTT. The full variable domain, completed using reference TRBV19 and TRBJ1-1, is DGGITQSPKYLFRKEGQNVTLSCEQNLNHDAMYWYRQDPGQGLRLIYYSQIVNDFQKGDIAEGYSVSREKKESFPLTVTSAQKNPTAFYLCASSKGQGGTEAFFGQGTRLTVV.

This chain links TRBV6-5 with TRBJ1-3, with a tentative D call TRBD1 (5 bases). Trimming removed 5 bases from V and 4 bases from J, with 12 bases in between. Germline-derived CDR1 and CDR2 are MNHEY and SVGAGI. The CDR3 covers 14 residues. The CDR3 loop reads CASSRGALGNTIYF. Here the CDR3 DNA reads TGTGCCAGCAGTCGGGGCGCCCTCGGAAACACCATATATTTT.

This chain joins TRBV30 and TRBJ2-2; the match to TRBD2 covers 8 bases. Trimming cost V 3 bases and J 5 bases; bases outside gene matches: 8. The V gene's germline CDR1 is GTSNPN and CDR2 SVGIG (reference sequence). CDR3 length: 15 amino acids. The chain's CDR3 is CAWRPGGPRTGELFF. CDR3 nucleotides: TGTGCCTGGAGGCCGGGGGGGCCTCGTACCGGGGAGCTGTTTTTT. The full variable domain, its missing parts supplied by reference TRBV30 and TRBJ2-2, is SQTIHQWPATLVQPVGSPLSLECTVEGTSNPNLYWYRQAAGRGLQLLFYSVGIGQISSEVPQNLSASRPQDRQFILSSKKLLLSDSGFYLCAWRPGGPRTGELFFGEGSRLTVL.